These 19 T cell receptor beta chains came from one sample sequenced in a study of blood T cell repertoires in COVID-19. TCRdb's copy holds only in-frame clones and misses some; the assay was immunoSEQ multiplex PCR. The sample has 50,000 to 70,000 clones, roughly 90% seen once. The sample comprised peripheral blood. The source of these receptors is a woman older than 75 with active COVID-19.

The chain is built from TRBV27 and TRBJ2-3; possible D gene TRBD2, 6 bases. The CDR3 sequence is 14 residues long. V lost 5 bases to trimming and J lost 10 bases, with 19 bases between them. Germline CDR1 and CDR2: MNHEY and SMNVEV (reference sequence). The CDR3, as DNA: TGTGCCAGCAGTCCCACACTAGCTCGGAGGGCGCAGTATTTT. Residues: CASSPTLARRAQYF.

The sample holds a few counts of this clone. The chain employs TRBV19 and TRBJ2-1; 9 bases match TRBD1. The CDR3 consists of 17 residues. V dropped 5 bases and J dropped 2; count of bases not matched to a gene: 10. Looked up from germline, CDR1 is LNHDA and CDR2 is SQIVND (reference sequence). In DNA, the CDR3 is TGTGCCAGTAGTCCAGAGGGGGGGACAGGGACCTACAATGAGCAGTTCTTC. Translated, it gives CASSPEGGTGTYNEQFF. The full variable domain, with the rest looked up from reference TRBV19 and TRBJ2-1, is DGGITQSPKYLFRKEGQNVTLSCEQNLNHDAMYWYRQDPGQGLRLIYYSQIVNDFQKGDIAEGYSVSREKKESFPLTVTSAQKNPTAFYLCASSPEGGTGTYNEQFFGPGTRLTVL.

This clone occurred once. Other DNA sequences in the sample encode the same CDR3. The rearrangement uses TRBV12-3 or TRBV12-4 and TRBJ1-2; 7 bases map to TRBD1. There are 13 residues in the CDR3. With 1 base clipped from V and 7 bases from J, the junction kept 3 bases outside the gene matches. The CDR3 spells CASSLGQGGGYTF. The CDR3 DNA reads as TGTGCCAGCAGTTTAGGGCAGGGGGGTGGCTACACCTTC.

The gene calls are TRBV3-1 (or the pseudogene TRBV3-2) and TRBJ2-7, with D unclear. Trimming removed 2 bases from V and 3 bases from J, with 14 bases in between. Germline CDR1 reads LGHDT; CDR2 reads YNNKEL (reference sequence). This CDR3 comprises 15 residues. CDR3 protein: CASSQPSIEIYEQYV. CDR3 nucleotides: TGTGCCAGCAGCCAACCAAGTATCGAGATCTACGAGCAGTACGTC.

The CDR3 reads CASSLGGSRDNEQFF. The CDR3 DNA follows: TGTGCCAGCAGTTTGGGCGGGAGTAGGGACAATGAGCAGTTCTTC. V is TRBV28 and J is TRBJ2-1; 7 nucleotides line up with TRBD2. The ends lost 3 bases at V and 5 bases at J; junction bases unmatched: 7. This CDR3 contains 15 residues. Germline assignment: CDR1 MDHEN and CDR2 SYDVKM.

The chain combines TRBV20-1 with TRBJ1-3; D not certain. In germline, CDR1 is DFQATT, CDR2 SNEGSKA (reference sequence). Trimming took off 3 bases at V and 7 bases at J, with 7 bases between the two ends. There are 11 residues in the CDR3. CDR3 amino acids: CSARAGNTIYF. The DNA of the CDR3 is TGCAGTGCTAGGGCCGGGAACACCATATATTTT.

In DNA form, the CDR3 reads TGTGCCAGCAGCTTGGATCCGGGACAGGGAACCTATGGCTACACCTTC. It specifies CASSLDPGQGTYGYTF. This chain links TRBV5-5 with TRBJ1-2; 9 bases line up with TRBD1. This CDR3 is built from 16 residues. V dropped 0 bases and J dropped 4; count of bases not matched to a gene: 7. Germline CDR1 reads SGHKS; CDR2 reads YYEKEE (reference sequence).

The V call is TRBV28, the J call TRBJ2-1, with 7 bases identical to TRBD1. Trimming cost V 4 bases and J 0 bases; bases outside gene matches: 6. The CDR3 length is 16 residues. Per the germline V gene, CDR1 is MDHEN and CDR2 is SYDVKM. CDR3 in amino acids: CASSSGGLSSYNEQFF. The CDR3 nucleotides are TGTGCCAGCAGTTCAGGGGGTCTGAGCTCCTACAATGAGCAGTTCTTC.

The chain is built from TRBV7-8 and TRBJ2-3; D is perhaps TRBD2 (5 bases). This CDR3 is built from 16 residues. The ends were cut back, 10 bases at V and 2 bases at J, with 22 bases in the middle. Germline V gene sequence: CDR1 SGHVS, CDR2 FQNEAQ. Here the CDR3 DNA reads TGTGCCAACGAACGACTAAACAATCAAAACACAGATACGCAGTATTTT. It is translated as CANERLNNQNTDTQYF.

The chain combines TRBV18 with TRBJ1-5; 8 bases align to TRBD1. Trimming took 0 bases from V and 7 from J; bases not matched to a gene: 5. CDR1 and CDR2 from the germline V gene are KGHSH and LQKENI. This CDR3 has 15 residues. CDR3 in amino acids: CASSPPSGGGQPQHF. CDR3 DNA: TGTGCCAGCTCACCACCGTCAGGGGGCGGACAGCCCCAGCATTTT. The whole variable domain, filled in from reference TRBV18 and TRBJ1-5, reads NAGVMQNPRHLVRRRGQEARLRCSPMKGHSHVYWYRQLPEEGLKFMVYLQKENIIDESGMPKERFSAEFPKEGPSILRIQQVVRGDSAAYFCASSPPSGGGQPQHFGDGTRLSIL.

The rearrangement uses TRBV28 and TRBJ2-6, with a tentative D call TRBD1 (6 bases). V was shortened by 7 bases and J by 1 base, with 8 bases between the two germline ends. Germline CDR1 MDHEN, CDR2 SYDVKM. This CDR3 spans 14 amino acids. CDR3 sequence reads: CASIQGSGANVLTF. CDR3 bases: TGTGCCAGCATTCAGGGGTCTGGGGCCAACGTCCTGACTTTC.

The J gene is TRBJ2-3, the V gene TRBV5-1; maybe TRBD2 (5 bases). This CDR3 has 13 residues. The ends were cut back, 3 bases at V and 5 bases at J, with 10 bases in the middle. Germline V gene data show CDR1 as SGHRS and CDR2 as YFSETQ. Written as DNA, the CDR3 is TGCGCCAGCAGCTCCCCGGGAATAGATACGCAGTATTTT. As protein: CASSSPGIDTQYF.

The V gene is TRBV2, the J gene TRBJ2-7; 7 positions match TRBD1. Germline V CDR1 and CDR2: SNHLY, FYNNEI. V lost 5 bases, J lost 3 bases, and 10 bases stayed unmatched. This CDR3 has 15 amino acids. CDR3 sequence reads: CASSPIEGADYEQYF. As DNA, the CDR3 is TGTGCCAGCAGTCCGATTGAGGGGGCTGACTACGAGCAGTACTTC.

The rearrangement uses TRBV4-2 and TRBJ1-4, with 9 bases fitting TRBD1. This CDR3 has 20 amino acids. The V segment lost 2 bases and the J segment 1 base; nucleotides outside the gene matches: 14. CDR1 and CDR2 (germline): LGHNA, YNFKEQ. The CDR3 region is CASSQYKIRDRVRTNEKLFF. In DNA, the CDR3 is TGTGCCAGCAGCCAATATAAGATACGGGACAGGGTCCGAACTAATGAAAAACTGTTTTTT.

This rearrangement joins TRBV12-5 to TRBJ2-5, with a weak D call TRBD2 (6 bases). The CDR3 is 15 residues long. Germline V CDR1 and CDR2: LGHNT, FRNRAP. V was trimmed by 6 bases and J by 0 bases, leaving 14 bases between them. The DNA of the CDR3 is TGTGCTAGTGGACCCTCGCGGGGCGACCAAGAGACCCAGTACTTC. This translates into CASGPSRGDQETQYF.

V gene TRBV28 combines with J gene TRBJ2-1; no clear D gene. CDR3 length: 11 amino acids. Germline V gene sequence: CDR1 MDHEN, CDR2 SYDVKM. Trimming cost V 7 bases and J 4 bases, with 5 bases left between them. Written as DNA, the CDR3 is TGTGCCAGCACCGGTTACAATGAGCAGTTCTTC. Its translation is CASTGYNEQFF.

This clone was detected a few times. The chain links TRBV4-1 to TRBJ1-4, with 7 positions matching TRBD1. Germline CDR1 is MGHRA and CDR2 is YSYEKL. CDR3 size: 14 residues. V lost 4 bases, J lost 7 bases, and 6 bases stayed unmatched. The CDR3 region has the DNA TGCGCCAGCAGCCCCAAGACAGGGAGTGAAAAACTGTTTTTT. It translates to CASSPKTGSEKLFF.

The chain joins TRBV6-5 to TRBJ1-1; TRBD1 matches at 9 bases. Germline-derived CDR1 and CDR2 are MNHEY and SVGAGI. The CDR3 length is 14 residues. After removal of 7 bases from V and 4 bases from J, the junction contained 7 bases not matched to a gene. The CDR3 DNA reads TGTGCCAGCACTGGGACAGGGCCCAGCACTGAAGCTTTCTTT. Protein product: CASTGTGPSTEAFF.

The CDR3 nucleotides are TGTGCCAGCAGCATTAGCGGGAGGGGAACAGATACGCAGTATTTT. Translating it yields CASSISGRGTDTQYF. This chain connects TRBV9 to TRBJ2-3, with TRBD2 matching 11 bases. Trimming cost V 4 bases and J 3 bases; bases outside gene matches: 4. Per the germline V gene, CDR1 is SGDLS and CDR2 is YYNGEE. The CDR3 extends over 15 amino acids.